The 13 T cell receptor beta chains below all came from one sample that was sequenced in a study of cytomegalovirus exposure and HLA in healthy donors. This PCR relied on a set of 60 Vbeta primers and 13 Jbeta primers. Using immunoSEQ multiplex PCR, the repertoire was profiled, and TCRdb retains in-frame clones only, with some absent. The data contain around 130,000 clones, around 85% of them singletons. Sequencing was performed on PBMCs. The receptors were sampled from a boy younger than 18 in good health and CMV-seronegative.

V gene TRBV30 combines with J gene TRBJ2-2; 8 bases agree with TRBD1. The CDR3 extends over 14 amino acids. After removal of 7 bases from V and 4 bases from J, the junction contained 8 bases not matched to a gene. CDR1 is GTSNPN, CDR2 SVGIG, per germline (reference sequence). CDR3 sequence reads: CAFSGTGFTGELFF. The CDR3 bases are TGTGCCTTCTCCGGGACAGGTTTCACCGGGGAGCTGTTTTTT.

The J gene is TRBJ2-3, the V gene TRBV5-4; D is possibly TRBD1 (6 bases). The V and J ends lost 0 bases and 6 bases respectively, with 11 bases between them. The CDR3 is 14 residues long. Germline V CDR1 and CDR2: SGHNT, YYREEE (reference sequence). In DNA, the CDR3 is TGTGCCAGCAGCTTGGGGGGGCCTGACGATACGCAGTATTTT. It encodes CASSLGGPDDTQYF.

The chain has TRBV6-5 and TRBJ2-3; D is ambiguous. CDR3 length: 12 amino acids. Germline V gene data show CDR1 as MNHEY and CDR2 as SVGAGI. The germline V and J ends were trimmed by 5 bases and 6 bases, with 9 bases remaining between them. DNA for the CDR3: TGTGCCAGCAGTAATTCACTGGATACGCAGTATTTT. Its translation: CASSNSLDTQYF.

J is TRBJ2-3 and V is TRBV19; 15 bases line up with TRBD2. Germline V gene sequence: CDR1 LNHDA, CDR2 SQIVND (reference sequence). There are 18 residues in the CDR3. V shed 3 bases, J shed 4 bases, and the junction held 8 bases outside the gene matches. The CDR3 spells CASSIYGTSGGLSDTQYF. CDR3 DNA: TGTGCCAGTAGTATCTACGGGACTAGCGGGGGGTTGTCAGATACGCAGTATTTT. Filled out from reference TRBV19 and TRBJ2-3, the complete variable domain reads DGGITQSPKYLFRKEGQNVTLSCEQNLNHDAMYWYRQDPGQGLRLIYYSQIVNDFQKGDIAEGYSVSREKKESFPLTVTSAQKNPTAFYLCASSIYGTSGGLSDTQYFGPGTRLTVL.

This clone was detected only once. The chain joins TRBV5-4 to TRBJ2-3; maybe TRBD2 (5 bases). V was pared by 1 base and J by 9 bases, with 6 bases between. This CDR3 region has 11 residues. Per the germline V gene, CDR1 is SGHNT and CDR2 is YYREEE (reference sequence). The CDR3 here is CASSLSGTQYF. CDR3 coding DNA: TGTGCCAGCAGCTTGTCGGGGACGCAGTATTTT.

The chain links TRBV29-1 to TRBJ2-1; 10 nucleotides match TRBD1. The CDR3 sequence is 14 residues long. Unmatched junction bases numbered 8, after V lost 5 bases and J lost 7 bases. The V gene's germline CDR1 is SQVTM and CDR2 ANQGSEA. This CDR3 is CSVYRTGGWNEQFF. CDR3 DNA sequence: TGCAGCGTTTATAGGACAGGGGGTTGGAATGAGCAGTTCTTC.

This chain uses TRBV4-1 with TRBJ1-4; TRBD1 is a possible D gene (5 bases). This CDR3 has 14 amino acids. Looked up from germline, CDR1 is MGHRA and CDR2 is YSYEKL. The V end was cut by 5 bases, the J end by 6 bases, with 13 bases between. The CDR3 DNA sequence: TGCGCCAGCAGCTCACAAGGGGCGGATGAAAAACTGTTTTTT. Amino acid sequence: CASSSQGADEKLFF.

As to this clone: The sample holds other DNA sequences that translate to the same CDR3. The chain carries TRBV7-2 and TRBJ2-3; 7 bases line up with TRBD2. This CDR3 comprises 16 residues. Germline V gene lookup returns CDR1 SGHTA and CDR2 FQGNSA. With 1 base clipped from V and 3 bases from J, the junction kept 7 bases outside the gene matches. The CDR3 sequence: CASSLVGGGGTDTQYF. The CDR3 region has the DNA TGTGCCAGCAGCTTAGTCGGTGGGGGGGGGACAGATACGCAGTATTTT.

The chain uses TRBV7-8 and TRBJ2-1; 11 bases are shared with TRBD2. J was trimmed by 0 bases and V by 5 bases; bases with no gene match: 12. Germline CDR1 is SGHVS and CDR2 is FQNEAQ. The CDR3 runs 19 residues. CDR3 loop: CASSPTLAGGMASYNEQFF. DNA of the CDR3: TGTGCCAGCAGCCCCACCCTAGCGGGAGGTATGGCCTCCTACAATGAGCAGTTCTTC. Using reference TRBV7-8 and TRBJ2-1 for the parts outside the CDR3, the full variable domain is GAGVSQSPRYKVAKRGQDVALRCDPISGHVSLFWYQQALGQGPEFLTYFQNEAQLDKSGLPSDRFFAERPEGSVSTLKIQRTQQEDSAVYLCASSPTLAGGMASYNEQFFGPGTRLTVL.

This clone was counted only a few times. The V gene is TRBV6-5, the J gene TRBJ1-3, with TRBD1 as a possible D gene (6 bases). The V end lost 5 bases, the J end lost 0 bases, and 11 bases lay between the germline ends. Per germline, CDR1 MNHEY and CDR2 SVGAGI. CDR3 length equals 15 residues. The DNA for the CDR3 is TGTGCCAGCAGTCTTGGACAGTACTCTGGAAACACCATATATTTT. Protein: CASSLGQYSGNTIYF.

This clone was seen a few times. The chain couples TRBV5-4 to TRBJ2-5, with D hard to call. The CDR3 has 13 residues. Looked up from germline, CDR1 is SGHNT and CDR2 is YYREEE (reference sequence). V lost 2 bases, J lost 5 bases, and 10 bases lay in between. CDR3 residues: CASSFQARETQYF. CDR3 nucleotide sequence: TGTGCCAGCAGCTTCCAAGCGAGGGAGACCCAGTACTTC.

V and J are TRBV18 and TRBJ1-3; D is ambiguous. The CDR3 covers 12 residues. V was cut by 6 bases and J by 4 bases, with 7 bases left in between. Germline CDR1 reads KGHSH; CDR2 reads LQKENI. The CDR3 spells CASSPVGNTIYF. In DNA, the CDR3 is TGTGCCAGCTCTCCCGTGGGAAACACCATATATTTT.

The V gene is TRBV4-3, the J gene TRBJ1-3; no firm D call. Trimming stripped 4 bases from V and 0 bases from J, with 7 bases between. The CDR3 is 14 amino acids. The germline V gene has CDR1 LGHNA and CDR2 YSLEER. The CDR3 sequence is CASSPVHSGNTIYF. CDR3 nucleotides: TGCGCCAGCAGCCCAGTCCACTCTGGAAACACCATATATTTT.